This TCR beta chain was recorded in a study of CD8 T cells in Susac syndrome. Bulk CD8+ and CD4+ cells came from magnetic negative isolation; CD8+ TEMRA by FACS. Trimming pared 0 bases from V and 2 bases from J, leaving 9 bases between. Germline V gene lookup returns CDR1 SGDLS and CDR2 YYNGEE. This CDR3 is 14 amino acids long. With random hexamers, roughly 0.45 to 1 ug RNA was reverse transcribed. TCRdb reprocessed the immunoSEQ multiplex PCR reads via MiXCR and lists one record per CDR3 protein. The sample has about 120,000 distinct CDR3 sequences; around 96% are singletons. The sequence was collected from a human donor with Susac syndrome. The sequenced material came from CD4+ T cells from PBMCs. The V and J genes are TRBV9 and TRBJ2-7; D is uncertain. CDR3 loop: CASSVEGRTYEQYF. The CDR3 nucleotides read TGTGCCAGCAGCGTAGAGGGCAGGACCTACGAGCAGTACTTC.